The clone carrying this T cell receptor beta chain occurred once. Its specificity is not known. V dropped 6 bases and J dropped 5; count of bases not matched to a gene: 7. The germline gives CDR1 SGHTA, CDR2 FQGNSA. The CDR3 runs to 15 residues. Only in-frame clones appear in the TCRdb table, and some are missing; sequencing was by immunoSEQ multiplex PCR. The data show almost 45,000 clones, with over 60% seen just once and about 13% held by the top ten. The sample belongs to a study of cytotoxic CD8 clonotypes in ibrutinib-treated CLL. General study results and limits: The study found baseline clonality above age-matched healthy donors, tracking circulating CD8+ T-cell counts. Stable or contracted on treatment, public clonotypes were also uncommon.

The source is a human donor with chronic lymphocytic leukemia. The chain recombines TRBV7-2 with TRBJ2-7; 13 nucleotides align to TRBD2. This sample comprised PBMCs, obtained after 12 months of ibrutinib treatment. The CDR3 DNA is TGTGCCAGCAGACCACTAGCGGGAGGGCCGAACGAGCAGTACTTC. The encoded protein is CASRPLAGGPNEQYF.